This T cell receptor (beta chain) was found in a study of metastatic and nonmetastatic thyroid tumors. Study context: Repertoires from malignant and benign thyroid patients were compared across blood and tumor or nodule tissue.

This clone was seen more than once but under ten times. Through MiXCR, TCRdb re-clonotyped the PCR reads. The sample lists fewer than 20,000 clones; under 30% were seen once. After removal of 2 bases from V and 0 bases from J, the junction contained 9 bases not matched to a gene. Germline assignment: CDR1 SEHNR and CDR2 FQNEAQ (reference sequence). This CDR3 has 19 residues. No treatment of any kind had been given to any patient before thyroid surgery. The sample consisted of adjacent normal tissue. The chain has TRBV7-9 and TRBJ2-3; the match to TRBD2 covers 12 bases. The TCR comes from a female donor with papillary thyroid cancer or a benign thyroid nodule (not recorded which). Some clones in this sample may be carry-over from other donors' samples. CDR3 DNA sequence: TGTGCCAGCAGCTTACTTCCGGGACTAGCGGGCCCAAGCACAGATACGCAGTATTTT. This encodes CASSLLPGLAGPSTDTQYF.